This T cell receptor beta chain was sequenced for a study of beta chain features in type 1 diabetes. Expressed TCRB transcripts were sequenced because the isolated RNA had all been reverse transcribed beforehand. This table comes from immunoSEQ multiplex PCR, and its TCRdb copy is limited to in-frame clones, with some not included. The table has fewer than 650,000 clones, less than 20% seen once. With respect to this clone: Its antigen is unidentified.

Study-wide results and limits: A cDNA-based sequencing approach could over-represent cells with high TCR expression.

CDR3 length: 12 amino acids. Germline V gene lookup returns CDR1 GTSNPN and CDR2 SVGIG (reference sequence). V was shortened by 3 bases and J by 7 bases, with 11 bases between the two germline ends. This clonotype originated in a man between 18 and 35 years old in good health. Sequencing was carried out using naive CD4+ T cells from blood. The V gene is TRBV30, the J gene TRBJ2-3, with no clear D. The chain's CDR3 is CAWSPIHNTQYF. The DNA of the CDR3 is TGTGCCTGGAGCCCTATTCATAATACGCAGTATTTT. The full variable domain, its missing parts supplied by reference TRBV30 and TRBJ2-3, is SQTIHQWPATLVQPVGSPLSLECTVEGTSNPNLYWYRQAAGRGLQLLFYSVGIGQISSEVPQNLSASRPQDRQFILSSKKLLLSDSGFYLCAWSPIHNTQYFGPGTRLTVL.